This TCR beta chain was captured by sequencing in a study of radiotherapy plus CTLA-4 blockade in lung cancer. Produced via immunoSEQ multiplex PCR; TCRdb's table is partial and in-frame only. The repertoire holds approximately 77,000 clones, more than 80% seen once, with about 0.79% in the top ten. The CDR3 contains 15 residues. CDR1 is KGHSH and CDR2 is LQKENI in the germline V gene. Germline trimming cut 1 base from V and 6 bases from J; bases unmatched to any gene: 5. The sequencing used peripheral blood, collected from a patient treated with radiotherapy plus ipilimumab. The TCR originated in a human donor with non-small cell lung cancer who had stable disease on radiotherapy plus ipilimumab. The J gene is TRBJ2-5, the V gene TRBV18; 10 bases are a match to TRBD2. In DNA form, the CDR3 reads TGTGCCAGCTCACCACTTGATAGCGGGGGGCAGACCCAGTACTTC. Its translation: CASSPLDSGGQTQYF. Full variable domain (rest looked up from reference TRBV18 and TRBJ2-5): NAGVMQNPRHLVRRRGQEARLRCSPMKGHSHVYWYRQLPEEGLKFMVYLQKENIIDESGMPKERFSAEFPKEGPSILRIQQVVRGDSAAYFCASSPLDSGGQTQYFGPGTRLLVL.